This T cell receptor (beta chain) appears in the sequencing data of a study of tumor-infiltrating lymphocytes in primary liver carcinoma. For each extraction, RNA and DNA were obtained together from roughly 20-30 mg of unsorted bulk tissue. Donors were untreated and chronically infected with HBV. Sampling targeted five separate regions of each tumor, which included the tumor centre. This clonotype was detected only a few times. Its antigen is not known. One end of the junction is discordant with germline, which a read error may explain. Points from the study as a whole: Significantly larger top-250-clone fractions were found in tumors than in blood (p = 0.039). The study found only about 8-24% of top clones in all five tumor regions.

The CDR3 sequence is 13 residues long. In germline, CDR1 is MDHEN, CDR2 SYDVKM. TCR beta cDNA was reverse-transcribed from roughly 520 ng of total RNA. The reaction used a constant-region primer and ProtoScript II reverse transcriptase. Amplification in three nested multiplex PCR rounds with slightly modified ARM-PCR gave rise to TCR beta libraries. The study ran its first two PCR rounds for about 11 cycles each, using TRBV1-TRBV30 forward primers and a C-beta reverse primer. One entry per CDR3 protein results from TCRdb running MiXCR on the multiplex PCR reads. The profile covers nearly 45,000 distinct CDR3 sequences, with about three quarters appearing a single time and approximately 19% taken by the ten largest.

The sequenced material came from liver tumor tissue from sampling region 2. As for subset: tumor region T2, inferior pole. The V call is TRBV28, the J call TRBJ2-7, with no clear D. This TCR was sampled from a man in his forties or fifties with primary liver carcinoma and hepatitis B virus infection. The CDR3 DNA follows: TGTGCCGGCAGCTCGTCATCGAACTACGAGCAGTACTTC. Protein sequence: CAGSSSSNYEQYF.